The clone carrying this T cell receptor beta chain was recorded a few times. Its antigen is unidentified. Combining a sample-barcoded 5' primer with a J-beta primer mix, a second PCR ran for about 6 to 11 cycles. Each of the cDNA molecules was tagged by a template-switch adaptor with 12 random nucleotides. TCRdb recomputed calls from the 5' RACE reads with MiXCR, one row per CDR3 protein. Seen here are 500,000 to 600,000 distinct CDR3 sequences, 27% observed once, and the top ten hold around a sixth. Germline assignment: CDR1 SQVTM and CDR2 ANQGSEA. This CDR3 has 13 amino acids. Each sample yielded at least 6 million isolated PBMCs. Per sample, extraction of total RNA gave at least 5.5 micrograms in every case. This sample is part of a study of blood T cells in healthy people across ages. Study-wide points: Lack of knowledge of donor CMV status possibly confounded expanded clonotype changes.

The source material was blood. This TCR was sampled from a woman between 65 and 79 years old in good health. This rearrangement joins TRBV29-1 to TRBJ2-5; D is possibly TRBD1 (5 bases). The DNA matches TRBJ2-7 better at its end, which makes the J call doubtful. Here the CDR3 DNA reads TGCAGCGTTGCAGGGCAATCGTCGGGCGAGCAGTACTTC. Translation gives CSVAGQSSGEQYF.